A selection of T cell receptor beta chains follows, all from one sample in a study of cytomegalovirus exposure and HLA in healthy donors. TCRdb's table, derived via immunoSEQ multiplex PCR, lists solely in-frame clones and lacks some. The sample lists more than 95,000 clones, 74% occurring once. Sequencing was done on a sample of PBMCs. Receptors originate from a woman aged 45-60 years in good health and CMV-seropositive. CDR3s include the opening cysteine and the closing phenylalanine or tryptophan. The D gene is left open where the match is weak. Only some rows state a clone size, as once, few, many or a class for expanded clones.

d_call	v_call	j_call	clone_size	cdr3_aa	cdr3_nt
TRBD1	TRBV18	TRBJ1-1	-	CASSPFPGQVNTEAFF	TGTGCCAGCTCACCTTTCCCGGGACAGGTGAACACTGAAGCTTTCTTT
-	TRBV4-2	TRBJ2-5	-	CASSTSVQETQYF	TGTGCCAGCAGCACGAGTGTCCAAGAGACCCAGTACTTC
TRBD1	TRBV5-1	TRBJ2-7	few	CASSRDSYEQYF	TGCGCCAGCAGCCGGGACAGCTACGAGCAGTACTTC
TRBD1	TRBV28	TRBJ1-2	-	CASSTSGGGYTF	TGTGCCAGCAGTACCTCAGGGGGGGGCTACACCTTC
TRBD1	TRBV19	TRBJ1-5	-	CASTTAGTGGQPQHF	TGTGCCAGTACCACCGCAGGGACAGGGGGTCAGCCCCAGCATTTT
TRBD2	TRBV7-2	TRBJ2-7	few	CASSRSGRVYEQYF	TGTGCCAGCAGCCGTAGCGGGAGGGTCTACGAGCAGTACTTC
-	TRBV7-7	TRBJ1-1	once	CASSAQRGTEAFF	TGTGCCAGCAGCGCCCAACGGGGCACTGAAGCTTTCTTT
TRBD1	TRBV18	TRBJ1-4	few	CASSPGTANEKLFF	TGTGCCAGCTCACCCGGGACAGCTAATGAAAAACTGTTTTTT
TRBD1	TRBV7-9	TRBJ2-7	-	CASSWTGSEQYF	TGTGCCAGCAGCTGGACAGGGAGCGAGCAGTACTTC
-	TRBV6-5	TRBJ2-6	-	CASRITDSGANVLTF	TGTGCCAGCAGGATAACAGACTCTGGGGCCAACGTCCTGACTTTC
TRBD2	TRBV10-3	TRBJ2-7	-	CAIRERGGVYEQYF	TGTGCCATCAGGGAGCGGGGGGGGGTCTACGAGCAGTACTTC
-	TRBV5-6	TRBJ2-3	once	CASSGTSKVEEDTQYF	TGTGCCAGCAGCGGGACATCAAAAGTTGAAGAAGATACGCAGTATTTT
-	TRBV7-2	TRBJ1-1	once	CASSLQTLSSNTEAFF	TGTGCCAGCAGCCTCCAGACCCTAAGTAGCAACACTGAAGCTTTCTTT
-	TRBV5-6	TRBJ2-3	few	CASSLGGGLIPTDTQYF	TGTGCCAGCAGCTTGGGAGGCGGCCTCATACCCACAGATACGCAGTATTTT
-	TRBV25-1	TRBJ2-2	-	CASSSGARSGELFF	TGTGCCAGCAGTTCAGGGGCCAGATCCGGGGAGCTGTTTTTT
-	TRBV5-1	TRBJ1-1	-	CASSPQGPSTEAFF	TGCGCCAGCAGCCCGCAGGGTCCTTCCACTGAAGCTTTCTTT
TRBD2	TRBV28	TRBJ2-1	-	CASSTSGREYNEQFF	TGTGCCAGCAGTACTAGCGGGAGGGAGTACAATGAGCAGTTCTTC
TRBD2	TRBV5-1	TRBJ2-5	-	CASSLSGSGETQYF	TGCGCCAGCAGCTTAAGCGGGAGTGGGGAGACCCAGTACTTC
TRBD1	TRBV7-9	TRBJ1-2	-	CASSPEGTGIRGYTF	TGTGCCAGCAGCCCTGAGGGGACAGGGATTCGTGGCTACACCTTC
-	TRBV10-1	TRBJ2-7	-	CAGGENRLGGDPYEQYF	TGCGCTGGAGGGGAAAACCGGTTGGGCGGAGACCCCTACGAGCAGTACTTC